One TCR beta chain is described in this entry. Antigen specificity is unknown. Data came from immunoSEQ multiplex PCR; TCRdb stores just in-frame clones and leaves some out. Of some 84,000 clones in the sample, around 83% are singletons; the top ten hold roughly 0.8%. The sample belongs to a study of graft-versus-host responses after intestinal transplantation. Across the whole study: Each of the recipients got a multivisceral, liver-intestinal, or isolated intestinal transplant. All recipients were given anti-thymocyte globulin induction, and tacrolimus and steroids were then administered for 3 to 4 years. General observations from the study: Ileal or blood samples showed some GvH clones first, and such clones were also found in recipient marrow. Individuals carrying graft-donor T cell macrochimerism showed high graft-versus-host to host-versus-graft clonal ratios in allografts.

Germline lookup yields CDR1 MNHEY and CDR2 SVGAGI. The CDR3 contains 14 residues. Trimming took 3 bases from V and 0 from J, leaving 9 bases between them. The chain employs TRBV6-5 and TRBJ2-7; D ambiguous. This TCR came from a human donor who received an intestinal transplant. The sequencing used unstimulated CD4+ T cells sorted from spleen or lymph node cells, collected before intestinal transplant. DNA of the CDR3: TGTGCCAGCAGTTATTCCCCTAACTCCTACGAGCAGTACTTC. Translated, it gives CASSYSPNSYEQYF.